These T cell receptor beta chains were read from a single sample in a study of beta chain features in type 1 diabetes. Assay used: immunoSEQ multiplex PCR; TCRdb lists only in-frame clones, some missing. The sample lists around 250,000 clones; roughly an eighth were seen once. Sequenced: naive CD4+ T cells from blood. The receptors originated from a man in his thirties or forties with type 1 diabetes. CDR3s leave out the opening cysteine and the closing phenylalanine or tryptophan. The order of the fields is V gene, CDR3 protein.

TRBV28,ASSLTTGATEQY
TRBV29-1,SVASRAGRATYEQY
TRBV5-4,ASSLAKTYNTGELF
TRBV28,ASYEHAGGYT
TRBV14,ASSQDRPSGGAEKLF
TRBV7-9,ASSPGTSGQETQY
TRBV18,ASSPWTGPLNTEAF
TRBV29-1,SVGAGGSYNEQF
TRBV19,ASGGRQTSMNTEAF
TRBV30,AWGEELAKNIQY
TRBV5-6,ASSSAVSNQPQH
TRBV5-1,ASSLVAGSGANVLT
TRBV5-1,ASGTRVGETQY
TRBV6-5,ASSYSRAGGYGYT
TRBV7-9,ASSLYGGTEAF
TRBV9,ASSRQSDTQY
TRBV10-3,AISDGSGRPYEQY
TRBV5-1,ASSWEVLAGVVDTQY
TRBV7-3,ASSLGQPSSYEQY
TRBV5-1,ASSAFSGRATEQF
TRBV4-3,ASSQVLDRSSYEQY
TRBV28,ASSLSTATNEKLF
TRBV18,ASSSDRGTEAF
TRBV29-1,SADPRGITDTQY
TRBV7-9,ASSRTGDLYEQY
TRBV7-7,ASSSWTQETQY
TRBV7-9,ASSLRQLSGANVLT
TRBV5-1,ASSLILAGGTGELF
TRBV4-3,ASSQVSSGGHGYT
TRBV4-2,ASSQGQGAEAF
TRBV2,ASRGTGLSNQPQH
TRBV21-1,ASSVGGAF
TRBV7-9,ASEGETQY